These 13 T cell receptor beta chains share one sample of origin, sequenced in a study of blood T cell repertoires in COVID-19. The assay was immunoSEQ multiplex PCR, and TCRdb's table has in-frame clones only and misses some. The sample records under 200,000 clones, about 85% being singletons. The sequenced sample was peripheral blood. Every receptor here comes from a woman of 80 years or more with COVID-19, enrolled during active disease.

J is TRBJ2-7 and V is TRBV5-1; D is perhaps TRBD1 (5 bases). V lost 4 bases and J 5 bases, leaving 13 bases between the germline ends. Germline CDR1 and CDR2: SGHRS and YFSETQ. The CDR3 runs to 13 residues. CDR3 DNA: TGCGCCAGCAGCAGCCTTGACAGTAACGAGCAGTACTTC. Amino acid sequence: CASSSLDSNEQYF.

This chain joins TRBV28 and TRBJ1-2, with D perhaps TRBD1 (6 bases). The CDR3 has 14 residues. CDR1 and CDR2 (germline): MDHEN, SYDVKM. V gave up 5 bases and J gave up 8 bases, with 18 bases separating them. The chain's CDR3 is CASSTTQGDGGYTF. CDR3 nucleotides: TGTGCCAGCAGTACTACACAGGGAGATGGGGGCTACACCTTC.

This clone turned up a few times. V is TRBV5-1 and J is TRBJ2-7, with D perhaps matching TRBD1 (6 bases). From germline, CDR1 is SGHRS and CDR2 YFSETQ. CDR3 length: 13 residues. V shed 7 bases and J shed 4 bases, with 15 bases lying between them. CDR3 protein: CASRQGIGYEQYF. In DNA form, the CDR3 reads TGCGCCAGCCGGCAGGGGATAGGGTACGAGCAGTACTTC.

The V call is TRBV18, the J call TRBJ2-1; perhaps TRBD1 as D (6 bases). Germline CDR1 and CDR2: KGHSH and LQKENI. The V gene lost 4 bases and the J gene lost 5 bases, with 6 bases spanning the gap. The CDR3 runs to 12 residues. The CDR3 here is CASSHRDNEQFF. CDR3 nucleotide sequence: TGTGCCAGCTCACACAGGGACAATGAGCAGTTCTTC.

The rearrangement links TRBV10-3 to TRBJ1-2; 9 bases are a match to TRBD1. The germline gives CDR1 ENHRY, CDR2 SYGVKD. Germline trimming cut 10 bases from V and 8 bases from J; bases unmatched to any gene: 8. The CDR3 contains 12 residues. CDR3 bases: TGTGCCAGCAGGACAGGGGAGGACGGCTACACCTTC. It specifies CASRTGEDGYTF.

The chain recombines TRBV6-5 with TRBJ1-6; maybe TRBD1 (5 bases). The V and J ends lost 7 bases and 8 bases respectively, with 15 bases between them. The length of the CDR3 is 14 residues. Germline V gene data show CDR1 as MNHEY and CDR2 as SVGAGI. The CDR3 DNA sequence: TGTGCCAGCACCCCGGGAGGGGTGGATTCACCCCTCCACTTT. Translating gives CASTPGGVDSPLHF.

The chain uses TRBV18 and TRBJ1-1; maybe TRBD1 (6 bases). Germline loops: CDR1 KGHSH, CDR2 LQKENI. Trimming took off 3 bases at V and 4 bases at J, with 15 bases between the two ends. The CDR3 covers 15 residues. CDR3 in amino acids: CASSPPGAGATEAFF. The DNA for the CDR3 is TGTGCCAGCTCACCTCCCGGGGCAGGGGCCACTGAAGCTTTCTTT. Filled out from reference TRBV18 and TRBJ1-1, the complete variable domain reads NAGVMQNPRHLVRRRGQEARLRCSPMKGHSHVYWYRQLPEEGLKFMVYLQKENIIDESGMPKERFSAEFPKEGPSILRIQQVVRGDSAAYFCASSPPGAGATEAFFGQGTRLTVV.

This clone appeared a single time. The chain links TRBV7-8 to TRBJ1-5; weak D call: TRBD1 (5 bases). Per germline, CDR1 SGHVS and CDR2 FQNEAQ. This CDR3 spans 15 amino acids. V was clipped by 5 bases and J by 7 bases, with 18 bases between them. The DNA for the CDR3 is TGTGCCAGCAGCCCGAGGCCTCGCCAGGGCCAGCCCCAGCATTTT. Protein product: CASSPRPRQGQPQHF.

This clone was picked up a small number of times. The rearrangement joins TRBV5-1 to TRBJ1-1; D unclear. Germline V gene data show CDR1 as SGHRS and CDR2 as YFSETQ. Between the trimmed V and J ends, which lost 0 bases and 4 bases, there was a span of 7 bases. The CDR3 length is 13 residues. The CDR3 DNA reads as TGCGCCAGCAGCTTGGAACCTAGCACTGAAGCTTTCTTT. It specifies CASSLEPSTEAFF. Looking up the rest from reference TRBV5-1 and TRBJ1-1 gives the full variable domain: KAGVTQTPRYLIKTRGQQVTLSCSPISGHRSVSWYQQTPGQGLQFLFEYFSETQRNKGNFPGRFSGRQFSNSRSEMNVSTLELGDSALYLCASSLEPSTEAFFGQGTRLTVV.

This chain connects TRBV6-2 or TRBV6-3 to TRBJ2-3; 11 bases are a match to TRBD2. Looked up from germline, CDR1 is MNHEY and CDR2 is SVGEGT. The length of the CDR3 is 15 residues. V shed 4 bases, J shed 4 bases, and the junction held 4 bases outside the gene matches. CDR3 sequence (DNA): TGTGCCAGCAGTTCTACTAGCGGGAGCCCAGATACGCAGTATTTT. Amino acid sequence: CASSSTSGSPDTQYF.

V gene TRBV6-5 combines with J gene TRBJ1-2; D might be TRBD1 (6 bases). CDR1 is MNHEY and CDR2 is SVGAGI in the germline V gene. With 5 bases removed from V and 1 base from J, the gap between germline ends came to 14 bases. CDR3 length: 15 residues. The CDR3 DNA is TGTGCCAGCAGTAAACAAATGGACAGTAACTATGGCTACACCTTC. This encodes CASSKQMDSNYGYTF.

This clone was seen a handful of times. This chain links TRBV20-1 with TRBJ2-6; D not certain. Germline V lookup: CDR1 DFQATT, CDR2 SNEGSKA (reference sequence). V dropped 3 bases and J dropped 0 bases, with 6 bases sitting between them. The CDR3 consists of 14 residues. The CDR3 nucleotides read TGCAGTGCTAGTCTAAGCTCTGGGGCCAACGTCCTGACTTTC. Translating gives CSASLSSGANVLTF.

This clone has just one count. This chain joins TRBV5-4 and TRBJ2-5; D ambiguous. The V end lost 3 bases, the J end lost 0 bases, and 9 bases lay between the germline ends. Germline values: CDR1 SGHNT, CDR2 YYREEE (reference sequence). CDR3 length equals 14 residues. The CDR3 reads CASSSTRYQETQYF. DNA for the CDR3: TGTGCCAGCAGCTCTACCCGGTACCAAGAGACCCAGTACTTC.